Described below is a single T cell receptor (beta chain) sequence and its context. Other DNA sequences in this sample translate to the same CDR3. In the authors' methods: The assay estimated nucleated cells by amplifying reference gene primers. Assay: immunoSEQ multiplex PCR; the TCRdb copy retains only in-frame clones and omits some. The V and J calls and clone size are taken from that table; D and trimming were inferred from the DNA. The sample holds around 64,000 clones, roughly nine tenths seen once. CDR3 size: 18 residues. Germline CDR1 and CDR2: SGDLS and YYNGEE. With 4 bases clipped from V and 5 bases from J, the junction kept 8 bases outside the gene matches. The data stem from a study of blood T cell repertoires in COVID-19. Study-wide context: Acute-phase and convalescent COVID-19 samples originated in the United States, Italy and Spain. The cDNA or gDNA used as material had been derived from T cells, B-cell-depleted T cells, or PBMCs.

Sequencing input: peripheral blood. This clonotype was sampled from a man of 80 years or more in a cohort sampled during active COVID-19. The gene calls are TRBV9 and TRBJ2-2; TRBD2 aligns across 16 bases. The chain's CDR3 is CASSPIGTSGGGTGELFF. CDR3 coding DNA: TGTGCCAGCAGCCCCATCGGGACTAGCGGGGGGGGTACCGGGGAGCTGTTTTTT.